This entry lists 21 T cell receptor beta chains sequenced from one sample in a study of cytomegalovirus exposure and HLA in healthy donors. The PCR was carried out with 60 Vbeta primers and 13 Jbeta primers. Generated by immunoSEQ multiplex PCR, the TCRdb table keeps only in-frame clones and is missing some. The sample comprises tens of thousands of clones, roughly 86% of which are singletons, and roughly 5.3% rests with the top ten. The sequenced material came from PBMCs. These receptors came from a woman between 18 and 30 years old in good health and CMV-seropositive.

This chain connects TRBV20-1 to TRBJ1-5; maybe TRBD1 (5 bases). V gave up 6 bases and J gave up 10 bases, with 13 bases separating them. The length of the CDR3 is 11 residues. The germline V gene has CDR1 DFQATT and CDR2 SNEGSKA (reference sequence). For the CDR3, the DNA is TGCAGTGCCCAAGACGGGGGACCCCAGCATTTT. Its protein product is CSAQDGGPQHF.

In DNA form, the CDR3 reads TGTGCCAGCAGCTTAGTCAGCGGGGAGGGCAATGAGCAGTTCTTC. Its translation: CASSLVSGEGNEQFF. The chain employs TRBV7-8 and TRBJ2-1; 7 nucleotides match TRBD2. The V gene end was trimmed by 1 base and the J gene end by 6 bases; junction bases not matched to a gene: 6. There are 15 residues in the CDR3. In germline, CDR1 is SGHVS, CDR2 FQNEAQ.

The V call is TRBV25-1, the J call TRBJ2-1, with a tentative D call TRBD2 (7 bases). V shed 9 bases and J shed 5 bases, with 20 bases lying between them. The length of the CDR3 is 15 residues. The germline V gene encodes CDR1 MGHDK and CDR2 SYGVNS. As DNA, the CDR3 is TGTGCCAGTACTCTCGGGGGGCGGGGAGACAATGAGCAGTTCTTC. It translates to CASTLGGRGDNEQFF. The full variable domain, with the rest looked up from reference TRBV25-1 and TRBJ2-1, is EADIYQTPRYLVIGTGKKITLECSQTMGHDKMYWYQQDPGMELHLIHYSYGVNSTEKGDLSSESTVSRIRTEHFPLTLESARPSHTSQYLCASTLGGRGDNEQFFGPGTRLTVL.

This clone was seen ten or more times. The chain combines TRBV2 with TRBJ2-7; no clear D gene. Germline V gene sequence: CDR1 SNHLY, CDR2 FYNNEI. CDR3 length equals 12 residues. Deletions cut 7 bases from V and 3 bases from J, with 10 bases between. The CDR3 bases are TGTGCCAGCACTCCACTCGGCTACGAGCAGTACTTC. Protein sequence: CASTPLGYEQYF.

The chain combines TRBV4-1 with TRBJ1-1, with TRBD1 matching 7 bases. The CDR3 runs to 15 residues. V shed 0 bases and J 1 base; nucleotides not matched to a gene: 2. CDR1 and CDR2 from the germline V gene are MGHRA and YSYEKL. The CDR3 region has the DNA TGCGCCAGCAGCCAAGAGGGACAGCGGAACACTGAAGCTTTCTTT. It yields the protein CASSQEGQRNTEAFF.

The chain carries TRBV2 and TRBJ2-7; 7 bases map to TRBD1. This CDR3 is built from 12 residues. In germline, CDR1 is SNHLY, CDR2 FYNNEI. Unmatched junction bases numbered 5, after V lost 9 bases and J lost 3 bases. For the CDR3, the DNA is TGTGCCAGTCGGGACAGAAACTACGAGCAGTACTTC. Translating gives CASRDRNYEQYF.

Here the CDR3 reads CSGGGGFEDTQYF. CDR3 nucleotide sequence: TGCAGCGGCGGGGGGGGCTTTGAAGATACGCAGTATTTT. V usage is TRBV29-1 and J usage is TRBJ2-3, with TRBD2 identical over 9 bases. From germline, CDR1 is SQVTM and CDR2 ANQGSEA. The V and J ends lost 7 bases and 5 bases, in that order; junction bases with no gene match: 7. The CDR3 consists of 13 residues.

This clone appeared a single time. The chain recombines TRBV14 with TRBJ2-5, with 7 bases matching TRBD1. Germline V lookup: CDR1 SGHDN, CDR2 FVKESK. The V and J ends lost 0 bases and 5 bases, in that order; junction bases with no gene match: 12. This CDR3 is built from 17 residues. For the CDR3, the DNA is TGTGCCAGCAGCCAAGATTCCGACAGGGACCAAGAGGAGACCCAGTACTTC. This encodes CASSQDSDRDQEETQYF.

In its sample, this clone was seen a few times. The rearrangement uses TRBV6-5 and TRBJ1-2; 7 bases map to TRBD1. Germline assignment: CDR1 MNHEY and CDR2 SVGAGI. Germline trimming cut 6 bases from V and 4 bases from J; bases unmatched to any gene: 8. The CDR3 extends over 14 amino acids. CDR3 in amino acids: CASSLGQAPYGYTF. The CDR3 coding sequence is TGTGCCAGCAGCCTAGGACAGGCCCCCTATGGCTACACCTTC.

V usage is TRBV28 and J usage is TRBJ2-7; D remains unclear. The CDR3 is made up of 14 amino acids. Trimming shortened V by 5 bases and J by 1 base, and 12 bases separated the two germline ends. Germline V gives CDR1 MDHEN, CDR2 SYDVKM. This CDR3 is CASSPPPSSYEQYF. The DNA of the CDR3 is TGTGCCAGCAGTCCTCCGCCTAGTTCCTACGAGCAGTACTTC.

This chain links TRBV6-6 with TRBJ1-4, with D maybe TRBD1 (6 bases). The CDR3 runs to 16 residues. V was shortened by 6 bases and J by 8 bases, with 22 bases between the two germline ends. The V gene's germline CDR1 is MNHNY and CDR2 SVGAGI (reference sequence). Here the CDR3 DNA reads TGTGCCAGCAGCCCCCCCGGGGGGGCTAGGCGAGAAAAACTGTTTTTT. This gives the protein CASSPPGGARREKLFF.

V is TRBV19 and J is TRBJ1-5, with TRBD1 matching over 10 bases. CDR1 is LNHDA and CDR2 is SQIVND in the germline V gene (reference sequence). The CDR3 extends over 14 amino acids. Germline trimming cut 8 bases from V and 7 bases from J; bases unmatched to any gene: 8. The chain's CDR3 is CASAGQGSEQPQHF. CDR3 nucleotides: TGTGCCAGTGCGGGACAGGGGAGTGAACAGCCCCAGCATTTT.

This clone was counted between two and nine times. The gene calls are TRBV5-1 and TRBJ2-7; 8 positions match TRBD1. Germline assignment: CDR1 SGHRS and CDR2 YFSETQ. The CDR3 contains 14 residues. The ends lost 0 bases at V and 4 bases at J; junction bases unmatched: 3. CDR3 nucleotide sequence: TGCGCCAGCAGCTTGGTCCAGGGGGCTTACGAGCAGTACTTC. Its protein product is CASSLVQGAYEQYF.

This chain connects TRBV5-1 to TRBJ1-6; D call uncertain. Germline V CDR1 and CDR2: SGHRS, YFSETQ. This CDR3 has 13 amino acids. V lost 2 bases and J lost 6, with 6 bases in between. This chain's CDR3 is CASSLARNSPLHF. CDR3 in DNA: TGCGCCAGCAGCTTAGCACGTAATTCACCCCTCCACTTT. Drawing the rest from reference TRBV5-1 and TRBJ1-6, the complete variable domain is KAGVTQTPRYLIKTRGQQVTLSCSPISGHRSVSWYQQTPGQGLQFLFEYFSETQRNKGNFPGRFSGRQFSNSRSEMNVSTLELGDSALYLCASSLARNSPLHFGNGTRLTVT.

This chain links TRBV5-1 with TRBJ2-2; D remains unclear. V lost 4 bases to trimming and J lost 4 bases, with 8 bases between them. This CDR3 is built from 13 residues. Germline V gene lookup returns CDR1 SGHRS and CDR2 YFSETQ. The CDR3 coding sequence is TGCGCCAGCAGCCCTGGCGGCACCGGGGAGCTGTTTTTT. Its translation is CASSPGGTGELFF.

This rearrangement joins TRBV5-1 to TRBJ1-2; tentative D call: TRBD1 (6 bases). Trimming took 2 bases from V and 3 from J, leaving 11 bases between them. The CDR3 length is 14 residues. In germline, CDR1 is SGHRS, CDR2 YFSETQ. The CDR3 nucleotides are TGCGCCAGCAGCTTCCAACAGGGTGACTATGGCTACACCTTC. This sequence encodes CASSFQQGDYGYTF.

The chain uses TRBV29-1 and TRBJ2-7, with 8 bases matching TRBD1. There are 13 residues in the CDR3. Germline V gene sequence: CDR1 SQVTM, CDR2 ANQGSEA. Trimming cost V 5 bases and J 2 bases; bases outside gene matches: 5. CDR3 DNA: TGCAGCGTTCGGGGACAGGTCCCCTACGAGCAGTACTTC. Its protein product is CSVRGQVPYEQYF.

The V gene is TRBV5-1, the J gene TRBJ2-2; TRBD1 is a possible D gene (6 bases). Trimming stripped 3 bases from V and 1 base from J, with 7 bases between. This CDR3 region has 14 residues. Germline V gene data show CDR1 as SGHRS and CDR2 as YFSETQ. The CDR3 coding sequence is TGCGCCAGCAGCTGGGACAAGAACACCGGGGAGCTGTTTTTT. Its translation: CASSWDKNTGELFF.

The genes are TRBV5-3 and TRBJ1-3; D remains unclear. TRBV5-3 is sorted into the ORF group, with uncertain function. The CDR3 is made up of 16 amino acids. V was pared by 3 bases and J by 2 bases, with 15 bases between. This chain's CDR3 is CARSYCSGVPGNTIYF. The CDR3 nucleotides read TGTGCCAGAAGCTACTGCTCCGGGGTACCTGGAAACACCATATATTTT.

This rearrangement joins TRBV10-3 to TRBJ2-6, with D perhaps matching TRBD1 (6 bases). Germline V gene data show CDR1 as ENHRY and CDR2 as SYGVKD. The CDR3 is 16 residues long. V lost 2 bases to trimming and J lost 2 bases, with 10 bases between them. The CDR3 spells CAISEIGGAGANVLTF. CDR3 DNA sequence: TGTGCCATCAGTGAGATTGGGGGCGCTGGGGCCAACGTCCTGACTTTC.

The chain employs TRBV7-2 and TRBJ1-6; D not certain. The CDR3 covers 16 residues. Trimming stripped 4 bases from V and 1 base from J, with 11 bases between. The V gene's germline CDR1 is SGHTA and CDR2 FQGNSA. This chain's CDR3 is CASSSRVASYNSPLHF. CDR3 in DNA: TGTGCCAGCAGCTCCCGTGTTGCGTCCTATAATTCACCCCTCCACTTT. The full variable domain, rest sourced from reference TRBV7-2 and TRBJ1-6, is GAGVSQSPSNKVTEKGKDVELRCDPISGHTALYWYRQSLGQGLEFLIYFQGNSAPDKSGLPSDRFSAERTGGSVSTLTIQRTQQEDSAVYLCASSSRVASYNSPLHFGNGTRLTVT.